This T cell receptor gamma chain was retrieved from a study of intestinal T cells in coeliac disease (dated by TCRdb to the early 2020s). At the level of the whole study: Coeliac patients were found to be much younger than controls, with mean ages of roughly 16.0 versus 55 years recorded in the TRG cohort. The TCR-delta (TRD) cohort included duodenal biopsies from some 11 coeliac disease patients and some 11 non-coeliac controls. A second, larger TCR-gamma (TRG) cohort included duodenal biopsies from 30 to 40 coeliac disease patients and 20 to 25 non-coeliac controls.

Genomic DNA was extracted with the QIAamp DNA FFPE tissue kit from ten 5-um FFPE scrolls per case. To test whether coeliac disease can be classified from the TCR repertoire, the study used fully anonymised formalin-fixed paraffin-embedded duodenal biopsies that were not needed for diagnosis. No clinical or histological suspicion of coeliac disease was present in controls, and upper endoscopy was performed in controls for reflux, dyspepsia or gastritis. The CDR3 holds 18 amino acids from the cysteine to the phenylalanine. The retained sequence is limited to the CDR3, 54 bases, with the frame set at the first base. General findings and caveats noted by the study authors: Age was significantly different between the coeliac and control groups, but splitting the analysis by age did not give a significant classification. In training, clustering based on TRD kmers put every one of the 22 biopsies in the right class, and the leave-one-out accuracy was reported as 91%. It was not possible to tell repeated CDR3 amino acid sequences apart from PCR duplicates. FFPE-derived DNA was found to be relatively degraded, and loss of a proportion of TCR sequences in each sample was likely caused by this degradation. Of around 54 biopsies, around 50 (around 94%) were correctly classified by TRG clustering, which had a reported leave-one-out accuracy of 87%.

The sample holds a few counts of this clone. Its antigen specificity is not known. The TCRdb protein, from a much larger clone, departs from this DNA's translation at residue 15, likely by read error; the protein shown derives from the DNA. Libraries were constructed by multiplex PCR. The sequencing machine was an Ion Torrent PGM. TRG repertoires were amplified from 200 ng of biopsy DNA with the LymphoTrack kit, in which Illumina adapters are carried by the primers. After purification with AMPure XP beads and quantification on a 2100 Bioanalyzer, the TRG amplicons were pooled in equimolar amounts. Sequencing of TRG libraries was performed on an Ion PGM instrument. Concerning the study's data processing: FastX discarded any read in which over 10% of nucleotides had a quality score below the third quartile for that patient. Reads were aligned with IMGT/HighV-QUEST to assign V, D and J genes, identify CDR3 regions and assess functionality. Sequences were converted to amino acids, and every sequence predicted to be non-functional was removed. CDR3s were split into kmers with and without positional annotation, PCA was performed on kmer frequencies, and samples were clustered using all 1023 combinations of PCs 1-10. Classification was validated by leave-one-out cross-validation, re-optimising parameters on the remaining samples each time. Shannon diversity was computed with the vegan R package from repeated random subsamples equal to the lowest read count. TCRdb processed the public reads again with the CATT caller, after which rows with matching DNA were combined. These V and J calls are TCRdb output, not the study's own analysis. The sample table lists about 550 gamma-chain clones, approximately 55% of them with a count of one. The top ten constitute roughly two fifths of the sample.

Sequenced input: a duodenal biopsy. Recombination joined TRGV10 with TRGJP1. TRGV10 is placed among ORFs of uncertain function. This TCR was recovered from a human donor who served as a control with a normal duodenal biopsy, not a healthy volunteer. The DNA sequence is TGTGCTGCGTGGGATTATACCCTCCTGAGAACCACTGGTTGGCTCAAGATATTT. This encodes CAAWDYTLLRTTGWLKIF.